A single sample is the source of the 24 T cell receptor beta chains below, sequenced in a study of blood T cell repertoires in COVID-19. Data came from immunoSEQ multiplex PCR; TCRdb stores just in-frame clones and leaves some out. The profile shows roughly 200,000 clones, approximately 80% of them singletons. Sequencing was carried out using PBMCs or T cells enriched from blood (not recorded which). These receptors originate from a woman aged 55 to 70 with acute COVID-19.

J is TRBJ2-3 and V is TRBV7-9; 8 nucleotides agree with TRBD2. CDR3 length: 16 amino acids. Germline-derived CDR1 and CDR2 are SEHNR and FQNEAQ (reference sequence). J was trimmed by 4 bases and V by 5 bases; bases with no gene match: 11. This CDR3 is CASSPRTSSRSDTQYF. CDR3 nucleotides: TGTGCCAGCAGCCCCCGGACTAGCTCGCGCTCAGATACGCAGTATTTT. Complete variable domain (other parts from reference TRBV7-9 and TRBJ2-3): DTGVSQNPRHKITKRGQNVTFRCDPISEHNRLYWYRQTLGQGPEFLTYFQNEAQLEKSRLLSDRFSAERPKGSFSTLEIQRTEQGDSAMYLCASSPRTSSRSDTQYFGPGTRLTVL.

The chain carries TRBV5-6 and TRBJ2-1; 8 bases align to TRBD1. V shed 4 bases, J shed 2 bases, and the junction held 5 bases outside the gene matches. This CDR3 contains 15 residues. Germline V gives CDR1 SGHDT, CDR2 YYEEEE. CDR3 sequence (DNA): TGTGCCAGCAGCCATGGACAGGGCGCCTACAATGAGCAGTTCTTC. Residues: CASSHGQGAYNEQFF.

The table lists this clone with a few counts. The chain combines TRBV19 with TRBJ2-7; D ambiguous. Germline CDR1 reads LNHDA; CDR2 reads SQIVND (reference sequence). V was cut by 1 base and J by 4 bases, with 14 bases left in between. The CDR3 has 15 residues. CDR3 sequence (DNA): TGTGCCAGTAGTATAGGGGCCACAGTTACGTACGAGCAGTACTTC. Translating it yields CASSIGATVTYEQYF.

This clone was observed a few times. V usage is TRBV27 and J usage is TRBJ1-2; 7 bases map to TRBD1. The CDR3 runs to 13 residues. Germline loops: CDR1 MNHEY, CDR2 SMNVEV (reference sequence). Germline trimming cut 6 bases from V and 7 bases from J; bases unmatched to any gene: 8. The CDR3 is CASSPSGGLGYTF. Here the CDR3 DNA reads TGTGCCAGCAGCCCTTCAGGGGGTCTTGGCTACACCTTC.

The chain combines TRBV27 with TRBJ1-4; D is perhaps TRBD1 (5 bases). V lost 7 bases, J lost 7 bases, and 22 bases lay in between. This CDR3 is built from 16 residues. CDR1 MNHEY and CDR2 SMNVEV come from the germline V gene (reference sequence). This CDR3 reads CASTSEWGGVGEKLFF. CDR3 DNA: TGTGCCAGCACGTCCGAATGGGGGGGAGTGGGTGAAAAACTGTTTTTT.

CDR3 in amino acids: CASSTLAAGGAFF. CDR3 bases: TGTGCCAGCAGTACTCTCGCGGCTGGAGGTGCTTTCTTT. The chain uses TRBV12-3 or TRBV12-4 and TRBJ1-1, with D unresolved. The CDR3 has 13 residues. Trimming took 5 bases from V and 11 from J, leaving 18 bases between them.

The CDR3 bases are TGTGCCAGCAGCCCCGTCCGGGGGGAGACCCAGTACTTC. Amino acids: CASSPVRGETQYF. The chain couples TRBV2 to TRBJ2-5, with D possibly TRBD2 on 6 matching bases. Trimming took 6 bases from V and 5 from J, leaving 13 bases between them. The CDR3 totals 13 residues. Germline values: CDR1 SNHLY, CDR2 FYNNEI.

The chain combines TRBV9 with TRBJ2-5; 11 bases align to TRBD2. Losses at the gene ends were 4 bases for V and 3 bases for J; bases not matched to a gene: 11. This CDR3 contains 17 residues. From germline, CDR1 is SGDLS and CDR2 YYNGEE. CDR3 sequence (DNA): TGTGCCAGCAGCCTCGATAAGGGGACTAGCGGAAAAGAGACCCAGTACTTC. Amino acid sequence: CASSLDKGTSGKETQYF.

The chain links TRBV14 to TRBJ1-3, with no clear D. The CDR3 runs 14 residues. Germline V gene data show CDR1 as SGHDN and CDR2 as FVKESK. The germline V and J ends were trimmed by 2 bases and 3 bases, with 8 bases remaining between them. The CDR3 DNA follows: TGTGCCAGCAGCCAACGTCTTCTTGGAAACACCATATATTTT. Translated, it gives CASSQRLLGNTIYF.

This clone was picked up a small number of times. The chain carries TRBV6-4 and TRBJ2-5; the match to TRBD2 covers 11 bases. Looked up from germline, CDR1 is MRHNA and CDR2 is SNTAGT. This CDR3 comprises 14 residues. The junction had 1 base not matched to a gene; V was cut back by 4 bases and J by 3 bases. CDR3 amino acids: CASSVLAGEETQYF. The CDR3 coding sequence is TGTGCCAGCAGTGTACTAGCGGGAGAAGAGACCCAGTACTTC.

This chain connects TRBV7-8 to TRBJ1-2; the D gene is possibly TRBD1 (5 bases). V was clipped by 2 bases and J by 2 bases, with 21 bases between them. The CDR3 totals 18 residues. The V gene's germline CDR1 is SGHVS and CDR2 FQNEAQ. CDR3 amino acids: CASSLRAKSRGTNYGYTF. CDR3 DNA: TGTGCCAGCAGCTTAAGGGCAAAGAGTAGGGGAACGAACTATGGCTACACCTTC.

V gene TRBV2 combines with J gene TRBJ2-2, with TRBD2 matching 14 bases. The CDR3 sequence is 16 residues long. Germline CDR1 reads SNHLY; CDR2 reads FYNNEI. Trimming cost V 6 bases and J 4 bases; bases outside gene matches: 4. In DNA, the CDR3 is TGTGCCAGCAGAACGGGACTAGCGGGAGTCACCGGGGAGCTGTTTTTT. It yields the protein CASRTGLAGVTGELFF.

The V call is TRBV9, the J call TRBJ2-7; maybe TRBD2 (5 bases). CDR1 SGDLS and CDR2 YYNGEE come from the germline V gene. V was cut by 4 bases and J by 2 bases, with 16 bases left in between. The CDR3 is made up of 15 amino acids. CDR3: CASSLRGLSTYEQYF. As DNA, the CDR3 is TGTGCCAGCAGCCTAAGAGGGCTTTCGACCTACGAGCAGTACTTC. The full variable domain, its missing parts supplied by reference TRBV9 and TRBJ2-7, is DSGVTQTPKHLITATGQRVTLRCSPRSGDLSVYWYQQSLDQGLQFLIQYYNGEERAKGNILERFSAQQFPDLHSELNLSSLELGDSALYFCASSLRGLSTYEQYFGPGTRLTVT.

The CDR3 is CASSQDVGSQETQYF. CDR3 in DNA: TGCGCCAGCAGCCAAGATGTGGGGAGTCAGGAGACCCAGTACTTC. The J gene is TRBJ2-5, the V gene TRBV4-1; weak D call: TRBD2 (5 bases). CDR1 and CDR2 from the germline V gene are MGHRA and YSYEKL. CDR3 length: 15 residues. V lost 0 bases and J 5 bases, leaving 13 bases between the germline ends.

This clone was recorded a few times. V and J are TRBV11-3 and TRBJ2-2; a weak D match, TRBD1 (5 bases). V was clipped by 2 bases and J by 3 bases, with 13 bases between them. From germline, CDR1 is SGHNT and CDR2 YENEEA. CDR3 length: 16 amino acids. The CDR3 sequence is CASSLMAGIDTGELFF. The DNA for the CDR3 is TGTGCCAGCAGCTTAATGGCAGGGATAGACACCGGGGAGCTGTTTTTT.

This clone has only a few counts. This chain links TRBV4-1 with TRBJ1-4; the match to TRBD1 covers 8 bases. The CDR3 contains 16 residues. In germline, CDR1 is MGHRA, CDR2 YSYEKL. After removal of 6 bases from V and 8 bases from J, the junction contained 14 bases not matched to a gene. As DNA, the CDR3 is TGCGCCAGCAGTTTCGGCGACAGGGGATATCAGGAAAAACTGTTTTTT. It is translated as CASSFGDRGYQEKLFF.

The V and J genes are TRBV6-5 and TRBJ1-1; TRBD1 matches 7 bases. The CDR3 is made up of 13 amino acids. The germline gives CDR1 MNHEY, CDR2 SVGAGI. V was pared by 6 bases and J by 2 bases, with 3 bases of the junction left unmatched. CDR3 residues: CASRQGINTEAFF. Here the CDR3 DNA reads TGTGCCAGCAGACAGGGGATCAACACTGAAGCTTTCTTT.

This clone was seen only a few times. The chain recombines TRBV5-4 with TRBJ2-3, with 9 nucleotides matching TRBD1. CDR1 is SGHNT and CDR2 is YYREEE in the germline V gene (reference sequence). The CDR3 sequence is 15 residues long. The ends lost 2 bases at V and 3 bases at J; junction bases unmatched: 4. Here the CDR3 reads CASSFNRGQTDTQYF. The CDR3 nucleotides are TGTGCCAGCAGCTTCAACAGGGGGCAGACAGATACGCAGTATTTT.

V usage is TRBV21-1 and J usage is TRBJ1-4; whether TRBD1, the table's D call, matches the DNA was not checked. TRBV21-1 is listed as a pseudogene. This CDR3 comprises 15 residues. CDR3: CASSKAGTDTEKLFF. Written as DNA, the CDR3 is TGTGCCAGCAGCAAAGCCGGGACAGATACTGAAAAACTGTTTTTT.

The rearrangement uses TRBV25-1 and TRBJ1-2, with D tentatively TRBD1 (6 bases). Per germline, CDR1 MGHDK and CDR2 SYGVNS. Trimming left V 3 bases short and J 11 bases short, with 16 bases between. The CDR3 covers 13 residues. The CDR3 loop is CASSDLDRMGYTF. The CDR3 DNA reads TGTGCCAGCAGTGATCTCGACAGGATGGGATACACCTTC.

The chain links TRBV10-3 to TRBJ2-7, with 12 bases lining up with TRBD2. CDR1 is ENHRY, CDR2 SYGVKD, per germline. V shed 10 bases, J shed 6 bases, and the junction held 13 bases outside the gene matches. This CDR3 has 15 amino acids. The CDR3 reads CATLTSGRLDREQYF. Written as DNA, the CDR3 is TGTGCCACCCTGACTAGCGGGAGACTCGACCGCGAGCAGTACTTC.

This chain links TRBV7-8 with TRBJ1-2; TRBD1 agrees at 10 bases. Germline assignment: CDR1 SGHVS and CDR2 FQNEAQ. Germline trimming cut 5 bases from V and 7 bases from J; bases unmatched to any gene: 10. This CDR3 is 15 amino acids long. Written as DNA, the CDR3 is TGTGCCAGCAGCCAAAGACAGGGGGCGGATGGTGGCTACACCTTC. It codes for CASSQRQGADGGYTF.

The chain employs TRBV5-1 and TRBJ1-4; D is ambiguous. The CDR3 is 12 residues long. The germline V gene has CDR1 SGHRS and CDR2 YFSETQ. The V end was cut by 4 bases, the J end by 7 bases, with 8 bases between. This CDR3 is CASSEEGEKLFF. The CDR3 nucleotides are TGCGCCAGCAGCGAGGAGGGTGAAAAACTGTTTTTT.

This chain uses TRBV7-6 with TRBJ1-1, with D possibly being TRBD1 (6 bases). Germline V gives CDR1 SGHVS, CDR2 FNYEAQ. V gave up 5 bases and J gave up 5 bases, with 15 bases separating them. The CDR3 has 14 residues. The CDR3 DNA follows: TGTGCCAGCAGCACGAACCTCGGACAGACTGAAGCTTTCTTT. Residues: CASSTNLGQTEAFF. Using reference TRBV7-6 and TRBJ1-1 for the parts outside the CDR3, the full variable domain is GAGVSQSPRYKVTKRGQDVALRCDPISGHVSLYWYRQALGQGPEFLTYFNYEAQQDKSGLPNDRFSAERPEGSISTLTIQRTEQRDSAMYRCASSTNLGQTEAFFGQGTRLTVV.